This T cell receptor beta chain was recovered during a study of T cells in Graves' hyperthyroidism and ophthalmopathy. Disease lasting under 3 months, a NOSPECS grade of at least 4, and a Clinical Activity Score of at least 3 were features of the ophthalmopathy patients. Diagnostic decisions used clinical symptoms, serum thyroxine and TRAb, thyroid ultrasound and orbital computed tomography. As regards this clonotype: Its antigen is currently unknown.

The study's findings and limits: Most thyroid clonotypes that were expanded above 0.001 also turned up in blood.

TCR beta CDR3 sequences were amplified from RNA transcripts. Researchers ran a first-round RT-PCR on the TCR CDR3 using the HTBI primer set. TCRdb passed the multiplex PCR reads through MiXCR, listing each CDR3 protein once. The data contain under 600,000 distinct CDR3 sequences, roughly 15% of them singletons. Germline V gives CDR1 MNHEY, CDR2 SMNVEV (reference sequence). Trimming stripped 10 bases from V and 6 bases from J, with 19 bases between. The CDR3 runs 13 residues. Sequences were obtained from blood. The source of this sequence is a woman in her thirties or forties with Graves' ophthalmopathy. The chain is built from TRBV27 and TRBJ2-7, with D unclear. The CDR3, as DNA: TGTGCCACCATTGATTTACTTCACGGCGAGCAGTACTTC. Amino acids: CATIDLLHGEQYF.